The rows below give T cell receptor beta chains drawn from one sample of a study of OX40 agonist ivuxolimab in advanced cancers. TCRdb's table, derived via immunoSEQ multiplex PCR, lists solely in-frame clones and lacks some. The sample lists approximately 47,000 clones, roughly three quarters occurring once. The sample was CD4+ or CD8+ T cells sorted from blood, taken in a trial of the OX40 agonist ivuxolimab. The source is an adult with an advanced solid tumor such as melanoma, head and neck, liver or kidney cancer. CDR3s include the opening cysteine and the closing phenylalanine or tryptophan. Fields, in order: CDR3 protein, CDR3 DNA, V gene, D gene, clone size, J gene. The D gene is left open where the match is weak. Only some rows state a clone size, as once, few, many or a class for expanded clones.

CDR3 protein: CASSIDWGVGYNEQFF; CDR3 DNA: TGTGCCAGTAGTATAGATTGGGGGGTAGGGTACAATGAGCAGTTCTTC; V gene: TRBV19; D gene: NA; clone size: NA; J gene: TRBJ2-1
CDR3 protein: CASSLVRLAGTNEQFF; CDR3 DNA: TGCGCCAGCAGCTTGGTCCGACTAGCGGGTACCAATGAGCAGTTCTTC; V gene: TRBV5-1; D gene: TRBD2; clone size: NA; J gene: TRBJ2-1
CDR3 protein: CASSYSNYEQYF; CDR3 DNA: TGTGCCAGCAGTTATAGTAACTACGAGCAGTACTTC; V gene: TRBV6-6; D gene: NA; clone size: NA; J gene: TRBJ2-7
CDR3 protein: CASSQDLSGFTDTQYF; CDR3 DNA: TGCGCCAGCAGCCAAGACCTATCGGGCTTTACAGATACGCAGTATTTT; V gene: TRBV4-3; D gene: NA; clone size: NA; J gene: TRBJ2-3
CDR3 protein: CASSRSQTPGHEQFF; CDR3 DNA: TGTGCCAGCAGTCGGTCCCAGACCCCAGGGCATGAGCAGTTCTTC; V gene: TRBV6-4; D gene: NA; clone size: NA; J gene: TRBJ2-1
CDR3 protein: CASSPRRGQVFNYGYTF; CDR3 DNA: TGTGCCAGCAGTCCACGGAGGGGACAGGTTTTTAACTATGGCTACACCTTC; V gene: TRBV11-2; D gene: TRBD1; clone size: few; J gene: TRBJ1-2
CDR3 protein: CASSSGYYEQYF; CDR3 DNA: TGTGCCAGCAGCTCGGGCTACTACGAGCAGTACTTC; V gene: TRBV7-8; D gene: NA; clone size: NA; J gene: TRBJ2-7
CDR3 protein: CASSLWTSGHYEQYF; CDR3 DNA: TGTGCCAGCAGCCTCTGGACTAGCGGCCACTACGAGCAGTACTTC; V gene: TRBV7-9; D gene: TRBD2; clone size: NA; J gene: TRBJ2-7
CDR3 protein: CASSSTPNVNTEAFF; CDR3 DNA: TGTGCCAGCAGCTCGACCCCGAACGTGAACACTGAAGCTTTCTTT; V gene: TRBV11-3; D gene: NA; clone size: NA; J gene: TRBJ1-1
CDR3 protein: CASSLDQETQYF; CDR3 DNA: TGTGCCAGCAGCTTAGATCAAGAGACCCAGTACTTC; V gene: TRBV11-2; D gene: NA; clone size: NA; J gene: TRBJ2-5
CDR3 protein: CASTQGGLRAFF; CDR3 DNA: TGTGCCAGTACCCAGGGGGGACTTAGAGCTTTCTTT; V gene: TRBV19; D gene: TRBD1; clone size: NA; J gene: TRBJ1-1
CDR3 protein: CASRGSNTGELFF; CDR3 DNA: TGTGCCAGCAGGGGGAGCAACACCGGGGAGCTGTTTTTT; V gene: TRBV2; D gene: NA; clone size: NA; J gene: TRBJ2-2
CDR3 protein: CASSLAGNQETQYF; CDR3 DNA: TGTGCCAGCAGCTTAGCGGGGAACCAAGAGACCCAGTACTTC; V gene: TRBV28; D gene: TRBD2; clone size: NA; J gene: TRBJ2-5
CDR3 protein: CASSKGQALGEKLFF; CDR3 DNA: TGTGCCAGTAGTAAAGGACAGGCCCTTGGGGAAAAACTGTTTTTT; V gene: TRBV19; D gene: TRBD1; clone size: NA; J gene: TRBJ1-4
CDR3 protein: CASSAGRENYGYTF; CDR3 DNA: TGTGCCAGTAGTGCAGGCAGGGAAAATTATGGCTACACCTTC; V gene: TRBV19; D gene: NA; clone size: NA; J gene: TRBJ1-2
CDR3 protein: CASSYLGNEQFF; CDR3 DNA: TGTGCCAGCAGTTACTTGGGGAATGAGCAGTTCTTC; V gene: TRBV6-5; D gene: NA; clone size: NA; J gene: TRBJ2-1
CDR3 protein: CASSEGYGYTF; CDR3 DNA: TGTGCCAGCAGTGAAGGCTATGGCTACACCTTC; V gene: TRBV6-1; D gene: NA; clone size: few; J gene: TRBJ1-2
CDR3 protein: CASNQRGGSGELFF; CDR3 DNA: TGTGCCAGCAATCAGCGGGGAGGGTCCGGGGAGCTGTTTTTT; V gene: TRBV9; D gene: TRBD2; clone size: NA; J gene: TRBJ2-2
CDR3 protein: CASSLDPNYGYTF; CDR3 DNA: TGTGCCAGCAGCCTTGACCCGAACTATGGCTACACCTTC; V gene: TRBV6-5; D gene: NA; clone size: NA; J gene: TRBJ1-2
CDR3 protein: CASSLASSNEQFF; CDR3 DNA: TGCGCCAGCAGCTTGGCCTCGAGCAATGAGCAGTTCTTC; V gene: TRBV5-1; D gene: NA; clone size: NA; J gene: TRBJ2-1
CDR3 protein: CASSNQGTGTEAFF; CDR3 DNA: TGTGCCAGCAGTAACCAGGGCACGGGCACTGAAGCTTTCTTT; V gene: TRBV2; D gene: NA; clone size: NA; J gene: TRBJ1-1
CDR3 protein: CASSYGAGEAADTQYF; CDR3 DNA: TGTGCCAGCAGTTACGGAGCGGGAGAGGCGGCAGATACGCAGTATTTT; V gene: TRBV6-6; D gene: TRBD2; clone size: NA; J gene: TRBJ2-3
CDR3 protein: CASSLVLAGRHEQYF; CDR3 DNA: TGCGCCAGCAGCTTGGTTCTAGCGGGAAGACACGAGCAGTACTTC; V gene: TRBV5-1; D gene: TRBD2; clone size: NA; J gene: TRBJ2-7
CDR3 protein: CAWSGRFFSGNTIYF; CDR3 DNA: TGTGCCTGGAGTGGGCGGTTCTTCTCTGGAAACACCATATATTTT; V gene: TRBV30; D gene: NA; clone size: NA; J gene: TRBJ1-3
CDR3 protein: CASSLTSGAFQETQYF; CDR3 DNA: TGTGCCAGCAGTCTGACTAGCGGAGCCTTCCAAGAGACCCAGTACTTC; V gene: TRBV27; D gene: TRBD2; clone size: NA; J gene: TRBJ2-5
CDR3 protein: CASSSRGVRHTGELFF; CDR3 DNA: TGTGCCAGCAGTTCCCGGGGGGTAAGGCACACCGGGGAGCTGTTTTTT; V gene: TRBV6-5; D gene: TRBD2; clone size: once; J gene: TRBJ2-2
CDR3 protein: CASNMNIYSNQPQHF; CDR3 DNA: TGTGCCAGCAACATGAACATTTATAGCAATCAGCCCCAGCATTTT; V gene: TRBV6-1; D gene: NA; clone size: few; J gene: TRBJ1-5
CDR3 protein: CASSDDREFQETQYF; CDR3 DNA: TGTGCCAGCAGTGACGACAGGGAATTCCAAGAGACCCAGTACTTC; V gene: TRBV9; D gene: TRBD1; clone size: NA; J gene: TRBJ2-5
CDR3 protein: CASSQRVGGREKNTEAFF; CDR3 DNA: TGTGCCAGCAGCCAAAGGGTAGGGGGAAGGGAGAAGAACACTGAAGCTTTCTTT; V gene: TRBV14; D gene: NA; clone size: NA; J gene: TRBJ1-1
CDR3 protein: CAFSTEFGNTIYF; CDR3 DNA: TGTGCCTTTTCAACGGAGTTTGGAAACACCATATATTTT; V gene: TRBV6-1; D gene: NA; clone size: NA; J gene: TRBJ1-3
CDR3 protein: CASSLAGPPNSPLHF; CDR3 DNA: TGCGCCAGCAGCTTAGCAGGGCCTCCCAATTCACCCCTCCACTTT; V gene: TRBV7-2; D gene: NA; clone size: NA; J gene: TRBJ1-6
CDR3 protein: CASSLNDGSGNTIYF; CDR3 DNA: TGTGCCAGCAGCTTAAATGACGGCTCTGGAAACACCATATATTTT; V gene: TRBV7-6; D gene: NA; clone size: NA; J gene: TRBJ1-3
CDR3 protein: CASSYGILNTEAFF; CDR3 DNA: TGTGCCAGCAGTTACGGGATACTGAACACTGAAGCTTTCTTT; V gene: TRBV6-5; D gene: NA; clone size: NA; J gene: TRBJ1-1
CDR3 protein: CAISESGGTSGSRQQYF; CDR3 DNA: TGTGCCATCAGTGAATCCGGTGGGACTAGCGGGAGCAGGCAGCAGTACTTC; V gene: TRBV10-3; D gene: TRBD2; clone size: NA; J gene: TRBJ2-7
CDR3 protein: CAISEQETYEQYF; CDR3 DNA: TGTGCCATCAGTGAACAGGAAACCTACGAGCAGTACTTC; V gene: TRBV10-3; D gene: NA; clone size: NA; J gene: TRBJ2-7
CDR3 protein: CASRDSPYGYTF; CDR3 DNA: TGTGCCAGTAGGGACAGTCCCTATGGCTACACCTTC; V gene: TRBV19; D gene: NA; clone size: NA; J gene: TRBJ1-2